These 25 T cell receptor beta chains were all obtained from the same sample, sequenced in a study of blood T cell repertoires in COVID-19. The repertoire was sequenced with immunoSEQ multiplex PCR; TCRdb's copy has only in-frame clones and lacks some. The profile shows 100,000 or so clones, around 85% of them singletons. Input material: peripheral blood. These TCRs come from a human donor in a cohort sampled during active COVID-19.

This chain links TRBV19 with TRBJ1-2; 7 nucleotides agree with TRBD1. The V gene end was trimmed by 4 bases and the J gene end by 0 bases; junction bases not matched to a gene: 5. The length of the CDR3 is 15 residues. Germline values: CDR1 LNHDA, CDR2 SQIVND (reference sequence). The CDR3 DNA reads TGTGCCAGTAGTAGACAGGGTCGAGCTAACTATGGCTACACCTTC. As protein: CASSRQGRANYGYTF.

This CDR3 reads CASSQGFSSGANVLTF. CDR3 coding DNA: TGTGCCAGCAGCCAAGGGTTTAGCTCTGGGGCCAACGTCCTGACTTTC. The chain couples TRBV3-1 (or the pseudogene TRBV3-2) to TRBJ2-6; D gene ambiguous. Germline V gene data show CDR1 as LGHDT and CDR2 as YNNKEL (reference sequence). The CDR3 sequence is 16 residues long. V lost 1 base, J lost 0 bases, and 7 bases lay in between.

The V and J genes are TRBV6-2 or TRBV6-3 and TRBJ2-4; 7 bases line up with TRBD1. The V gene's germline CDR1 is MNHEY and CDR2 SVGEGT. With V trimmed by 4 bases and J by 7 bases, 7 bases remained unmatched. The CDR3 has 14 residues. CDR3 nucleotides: TGTGCCAGCAGTTCGATGACAGGGACCAACATTCAGTACTTC. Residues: CASSSMTGTNIQYF.

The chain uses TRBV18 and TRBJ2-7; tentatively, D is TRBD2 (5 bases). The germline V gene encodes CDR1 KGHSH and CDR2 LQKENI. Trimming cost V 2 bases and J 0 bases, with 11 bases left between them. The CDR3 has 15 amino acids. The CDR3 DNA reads TGTGCCAGCTCACCAGGGCGGGTAATCTCCTACGAGCAGTACTTC. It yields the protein CASSPGRVISYEQYF.

The CDR3 loop is CAWSPGDNQPQHF. The CDR3 coding sequence is TGTGCCTGGAGTCCCGGGGACAATCAGCCCCAGCATTTT. This chain uses TRBV30 with TRBJ1-5; D gene unclear. CDR3 size: 13 residues. The germline gives CDR1 GTSNPN, CDR2 SVGIG (reference sequence). Trimming removed 2 bases at V and 3 bases at J, with 8 bases between.

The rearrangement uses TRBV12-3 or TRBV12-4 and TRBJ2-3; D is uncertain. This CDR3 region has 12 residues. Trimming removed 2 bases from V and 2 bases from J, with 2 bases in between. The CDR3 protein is CASSLLTDTQYF. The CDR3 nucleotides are TGTGCCAGCAGTTTACTCACAGATACGCAGTATTTT.

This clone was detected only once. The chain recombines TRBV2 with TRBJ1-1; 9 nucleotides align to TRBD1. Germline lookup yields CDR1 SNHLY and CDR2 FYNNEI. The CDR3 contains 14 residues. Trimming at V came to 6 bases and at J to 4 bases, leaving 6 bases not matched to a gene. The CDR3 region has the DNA TGTGCCAGCAGGGAACAGGGGGCAGGCACTGAAGCTTTCTTT. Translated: CASREQGAGTEAFF.

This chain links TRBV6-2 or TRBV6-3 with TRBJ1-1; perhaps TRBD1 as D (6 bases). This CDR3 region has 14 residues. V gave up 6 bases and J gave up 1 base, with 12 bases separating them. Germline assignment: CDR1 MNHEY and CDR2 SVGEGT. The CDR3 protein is CASSNRAGNTEAFF. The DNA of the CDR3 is TGTGCCAGCAGCAACAGGGCTGGGAACACTGAAGCTTTCTTT.

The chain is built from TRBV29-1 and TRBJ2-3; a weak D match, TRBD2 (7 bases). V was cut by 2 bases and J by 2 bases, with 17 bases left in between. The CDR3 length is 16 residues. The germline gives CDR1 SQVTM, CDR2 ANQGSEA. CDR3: CSVETGGPPDTDTQYF. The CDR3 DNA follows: TGCAGCGTTGAAACCGGGGGGCCTCCCGACACAGATACGCAGTATTTT.

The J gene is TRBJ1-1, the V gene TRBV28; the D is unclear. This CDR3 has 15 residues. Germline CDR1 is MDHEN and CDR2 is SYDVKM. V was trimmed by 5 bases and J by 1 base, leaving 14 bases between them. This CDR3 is CASSLGRGRNTEAFF. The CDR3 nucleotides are TGTGCCAGCAGTCTCGGTCGCGGTAGGAACACTGAAGCTTTCTTT.

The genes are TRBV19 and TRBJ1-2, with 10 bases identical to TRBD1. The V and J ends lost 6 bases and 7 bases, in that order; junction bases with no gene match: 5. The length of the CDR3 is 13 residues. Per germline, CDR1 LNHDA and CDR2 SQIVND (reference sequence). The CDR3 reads CASSRQGAVGYTF. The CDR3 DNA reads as TGTGCCAGTAGCAGACAGGGGGCCGTTGGCTACACCTTC.

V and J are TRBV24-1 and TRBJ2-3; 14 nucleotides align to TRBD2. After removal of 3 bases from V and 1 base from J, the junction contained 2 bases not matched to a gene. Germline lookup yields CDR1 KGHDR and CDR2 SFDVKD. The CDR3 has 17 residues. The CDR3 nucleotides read TGTGCCACCAGTGATGAGACTAGCGGGGGGGGCACAGATACGCAGTATTTT. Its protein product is CATSDETSGGGTDTQYF.

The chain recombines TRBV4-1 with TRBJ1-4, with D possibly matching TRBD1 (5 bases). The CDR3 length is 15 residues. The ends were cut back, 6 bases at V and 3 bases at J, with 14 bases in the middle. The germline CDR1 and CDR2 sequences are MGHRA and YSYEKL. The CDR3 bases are TGCGCCAGCAGACCCCCCGGGGGACCTAATGAAAAACTGTTTTTT. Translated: CASRPPGGPNEKLFF.

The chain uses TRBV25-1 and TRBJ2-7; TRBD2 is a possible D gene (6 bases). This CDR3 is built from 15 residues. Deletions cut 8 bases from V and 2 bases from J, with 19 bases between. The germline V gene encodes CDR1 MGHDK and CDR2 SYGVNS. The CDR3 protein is CASGDLGSLTYEQYF. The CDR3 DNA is TGTGCCAGCGGGGACTTAGGCAGTTTGACCTACGAGCAGTACTTC.

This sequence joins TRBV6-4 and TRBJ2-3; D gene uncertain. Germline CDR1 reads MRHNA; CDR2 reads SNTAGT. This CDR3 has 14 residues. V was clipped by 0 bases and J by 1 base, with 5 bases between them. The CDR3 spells CASSDSVGTDTQYF. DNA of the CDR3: TGTGCCAGCAGTGACTCCGTCGGCACAGATACGCAGTATTTT.

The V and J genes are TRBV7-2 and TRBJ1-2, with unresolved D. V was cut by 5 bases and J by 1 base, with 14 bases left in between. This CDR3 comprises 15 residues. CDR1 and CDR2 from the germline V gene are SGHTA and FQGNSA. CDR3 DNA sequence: TGTGCCAGCAGCGCGTTCCTGGACTGTAACTATGGCTACACCTTC. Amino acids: CASSAFLDCNYGYTF.

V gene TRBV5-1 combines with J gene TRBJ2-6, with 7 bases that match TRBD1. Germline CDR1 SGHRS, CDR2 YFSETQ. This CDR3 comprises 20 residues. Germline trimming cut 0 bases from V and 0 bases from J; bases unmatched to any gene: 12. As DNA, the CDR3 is TGCGCCAGCAGCTTGGAGGGGGCTAGCTGGGTGGGCTCTGGGGCCAACGTCCTGACTTTC. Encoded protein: CASSLEGASWVGSGANVLTF.

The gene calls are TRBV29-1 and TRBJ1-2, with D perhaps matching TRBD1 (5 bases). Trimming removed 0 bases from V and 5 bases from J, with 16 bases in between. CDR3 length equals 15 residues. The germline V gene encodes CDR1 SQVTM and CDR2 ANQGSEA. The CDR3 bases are TGCAGCGTTGAAGAATATCTGGGGCAAGGTTATGGCTACACCTTC. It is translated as CSVEEYLGQGYGYTF.

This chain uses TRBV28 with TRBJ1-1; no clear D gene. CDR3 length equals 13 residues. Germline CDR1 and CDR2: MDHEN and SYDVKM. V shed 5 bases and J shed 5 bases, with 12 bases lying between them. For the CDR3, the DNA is TGTGCCAGCAGTGGTGCAGGAGGTACTGAAGCTTTCTTT. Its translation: CASSGAGGTEAFF.

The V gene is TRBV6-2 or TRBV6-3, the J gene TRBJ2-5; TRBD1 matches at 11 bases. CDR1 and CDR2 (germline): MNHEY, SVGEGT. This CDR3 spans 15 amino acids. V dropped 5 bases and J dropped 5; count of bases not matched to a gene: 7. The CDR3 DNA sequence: TGTGCCAGCAGTAGAGGACAGGGGGCAGGGGAGACCCAGTACTTC. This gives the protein CASSRGQGAGETQYF.

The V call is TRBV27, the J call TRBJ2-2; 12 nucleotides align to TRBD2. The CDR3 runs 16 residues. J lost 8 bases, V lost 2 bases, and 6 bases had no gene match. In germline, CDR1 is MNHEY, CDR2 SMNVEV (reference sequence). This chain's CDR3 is CASSLRLAGGPGELFF. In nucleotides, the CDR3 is TGTGCCAGCAGTTTACGGCTAGCGGGGGGGCCAGGGGAGCTGTTTTTT.

CDR3 in amino acids: CSGGTGFEYGYTF. The CDR3 DNA follows: TGCAGCGGGGGGACAGGGTTTGAGTATGGCTACACCTTC. The gene calls are TRBV29-1 and TRBJ1-2; 9 nucleotides align to TRBD1. The CDR3 runs to 13 residues. Germline CDR1 is SQVTM and CDR2 is ANQGSEA. V shed 7 bases and J 5 bases; nucleotides not matched to a gene: 8.

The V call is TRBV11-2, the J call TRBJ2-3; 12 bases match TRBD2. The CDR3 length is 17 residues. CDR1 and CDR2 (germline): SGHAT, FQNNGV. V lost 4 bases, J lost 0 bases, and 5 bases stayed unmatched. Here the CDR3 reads CASSSLAGGPSTDTQYF. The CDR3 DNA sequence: TGTGCCAGCAGCTCACTAGCGGGAGGCCCTAGCACAGATACGCAGTATTTT.

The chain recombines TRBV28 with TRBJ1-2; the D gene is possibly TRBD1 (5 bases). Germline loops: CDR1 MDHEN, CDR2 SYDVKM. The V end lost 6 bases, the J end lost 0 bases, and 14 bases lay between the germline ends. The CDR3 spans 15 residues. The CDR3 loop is CASSRPRGANYGYTF. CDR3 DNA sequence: TGTGCCAGCAGCCGACCCCGGGGGGCTAACTATGGCTACACCTTC.

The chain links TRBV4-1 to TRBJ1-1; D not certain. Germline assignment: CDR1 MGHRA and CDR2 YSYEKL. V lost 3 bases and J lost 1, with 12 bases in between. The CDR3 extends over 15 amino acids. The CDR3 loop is CASSQSWNRNTEAFF. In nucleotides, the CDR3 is TGCGCCAGCAGCCAGTCTTGGAACAGGAACACTGAAGCTTTCTTT.